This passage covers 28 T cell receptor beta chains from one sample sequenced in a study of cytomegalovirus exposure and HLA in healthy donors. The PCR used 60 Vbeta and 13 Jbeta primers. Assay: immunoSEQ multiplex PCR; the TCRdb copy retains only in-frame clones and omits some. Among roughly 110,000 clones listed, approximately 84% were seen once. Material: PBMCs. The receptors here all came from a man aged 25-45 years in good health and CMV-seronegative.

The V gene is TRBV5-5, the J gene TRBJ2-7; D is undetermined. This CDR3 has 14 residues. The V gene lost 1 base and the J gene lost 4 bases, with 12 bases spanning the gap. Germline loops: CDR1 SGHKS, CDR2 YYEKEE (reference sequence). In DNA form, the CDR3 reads TGTGCCAGCAGCTTGAGTTTAGATCGATACGAGCAGTACTTC. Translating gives CASSLSLDRYEQYF.

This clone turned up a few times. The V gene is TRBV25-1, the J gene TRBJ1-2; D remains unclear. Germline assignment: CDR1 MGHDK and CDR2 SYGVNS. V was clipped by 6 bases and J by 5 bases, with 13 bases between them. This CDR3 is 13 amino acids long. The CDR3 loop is CASREGGEYGYTF. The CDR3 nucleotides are TGTGCCAGCAGAGAGGGCGGGGAATATGGCTACACCTTC.

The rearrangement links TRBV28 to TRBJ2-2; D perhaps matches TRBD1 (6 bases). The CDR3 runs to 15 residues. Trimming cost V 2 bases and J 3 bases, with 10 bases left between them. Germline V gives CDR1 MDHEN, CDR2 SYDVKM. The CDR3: CASSLGWGHTGELFF. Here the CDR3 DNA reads TGTGCCAGCAGTTTAGGGTGGGGGCACACCGGGGAGCTGTTTTTT.

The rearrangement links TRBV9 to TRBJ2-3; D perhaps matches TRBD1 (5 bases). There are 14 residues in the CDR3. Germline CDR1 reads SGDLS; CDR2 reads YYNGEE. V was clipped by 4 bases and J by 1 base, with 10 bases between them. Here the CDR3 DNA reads TGTGCCAGCAGCCCAGGGTACCGCACAGATACGCAGTATTTT. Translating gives CASSPGYRTDTQYF.

This CDR3 reads CAWRPPTSGYYNEQFF. CDR3 DNA: TGTGCCTGGAGACCCCCCACTAGCGGCTACTACAATGAGCAGTTCTTC. The gene calls are TRBV30 and TRBJ2-1, with 8 bases identical to TRBD2. J gave up 3 bases and V 3 bases, and 10 bases lay outside the gene matches. Germline values: CDR1 GTSNPN, CDR2 SVGIG (reference sequence). The CDR3 has 16 residues.

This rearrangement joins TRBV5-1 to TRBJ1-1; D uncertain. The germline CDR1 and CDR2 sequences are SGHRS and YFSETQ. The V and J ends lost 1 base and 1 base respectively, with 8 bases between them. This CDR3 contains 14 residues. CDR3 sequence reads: CASSLQATNTEAFF. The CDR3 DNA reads TGCGCCAGCAGCTTGCAGGCTACGAACACTGAAGCTTTCTTT.

The CDR3 protein is CASSLSGTSSYEQYF. CDR3 coding DNA: TGTGCCAGCAGCTTATCCGGGACTAGCAGTTACGAGCAGTACTTC. V usage is TRBV7-3 and J usage is TRBJ2-7, with 9 bases that match TRBD2. The V gene's germline CDR1 is SGHTA and CDR2 FQGTGA. This CDR3 is 15 amino acids long. Unmatched junction bases numbered 6, after V lost 2 bases and J lost 4 bases. Full variable domain (outside the CDR3, taken from reference TRBV7-3 and TRBJ2-7): GAGVSQTPSNKVTEKGKYVELRCDPISGHTALYWYRQSLGQGPEFLIYFQGTGAADDSGLPNDRFFAVRPEGSVSTLKIQRTERGDSAVYLCASSLSGTSSYEQYFGPGTRLTVT.

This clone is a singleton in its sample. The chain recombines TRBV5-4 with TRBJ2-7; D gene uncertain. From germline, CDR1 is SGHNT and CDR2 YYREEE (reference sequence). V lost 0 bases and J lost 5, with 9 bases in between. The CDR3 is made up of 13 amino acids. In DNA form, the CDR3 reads TGTGCCAGCAGCTTGGGTGGCGGCGACGAGCAGTACTTC. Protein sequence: CASSLGGGDEQYF.

The CDR3 DNA sequence: TGTGCCAGCAGTGACGGCACAGGCTATGGCTACACCTTC. This encodes CASSDGTGYGYTF. The chain uses TRBV6-4 and TRBJ1-2; D possibly corresponds to TRBD1 (5 bases). CDR3 length equals 13 residues. The V gene's germline CDR1 is MRHNA and CDR2 SNTAGT. V lost 2 bases, J lost 4 bases, and 8 bases lay in between.

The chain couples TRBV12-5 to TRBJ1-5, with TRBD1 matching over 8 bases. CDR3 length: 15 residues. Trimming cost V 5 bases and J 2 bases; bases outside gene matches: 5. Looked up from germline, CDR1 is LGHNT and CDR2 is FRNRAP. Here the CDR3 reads CASGPDRVGNQPQHF. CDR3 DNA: TGTGCTAGTGGTCCGGACAGGGTGGGCAATCAGCCCCAGCATTTT.

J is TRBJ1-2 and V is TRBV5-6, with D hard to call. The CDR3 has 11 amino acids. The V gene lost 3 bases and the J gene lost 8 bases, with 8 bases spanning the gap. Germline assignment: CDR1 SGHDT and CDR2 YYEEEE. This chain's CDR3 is CASSSIVGYTF. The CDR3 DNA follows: TGTGCCAGCAGCTCAATAGTGGGCTACACCTTC. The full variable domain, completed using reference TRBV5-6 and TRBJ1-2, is DAGVTQSPTHLIKTRGQQVTLRCSPKSGHDTVSWYQQALGQGPQFIFQYYEEEERQRGNFPDRFSGHQFPNYSSELNVNALLLGDSALYLCASSSIVGYTFGSGTRLTVV.

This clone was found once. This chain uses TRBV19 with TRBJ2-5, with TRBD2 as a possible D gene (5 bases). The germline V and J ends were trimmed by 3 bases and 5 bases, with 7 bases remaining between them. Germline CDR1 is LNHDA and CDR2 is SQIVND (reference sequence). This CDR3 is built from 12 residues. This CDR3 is CASSIERETQYF. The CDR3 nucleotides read TGTGCCAGTAGTATCGAGCGGGAGACCCAGTACTTC.

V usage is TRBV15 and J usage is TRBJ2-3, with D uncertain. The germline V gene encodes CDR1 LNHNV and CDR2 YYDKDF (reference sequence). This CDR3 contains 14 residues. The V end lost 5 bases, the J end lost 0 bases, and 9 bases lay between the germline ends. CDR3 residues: CATSGPWSTDTQYF. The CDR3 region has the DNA TGTGCCACCAGCGGCCCTTGGAGCACAGATACGCAGTATTTT.

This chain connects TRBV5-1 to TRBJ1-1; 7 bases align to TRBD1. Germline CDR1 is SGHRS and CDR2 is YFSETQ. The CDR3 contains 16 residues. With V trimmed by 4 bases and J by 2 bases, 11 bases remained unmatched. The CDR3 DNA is TGCGCCAGCAGCCTGGCCTTGGGACAGATAAACACTGAAGCTTTCTTT. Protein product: CASSLALGQINTEAFF.

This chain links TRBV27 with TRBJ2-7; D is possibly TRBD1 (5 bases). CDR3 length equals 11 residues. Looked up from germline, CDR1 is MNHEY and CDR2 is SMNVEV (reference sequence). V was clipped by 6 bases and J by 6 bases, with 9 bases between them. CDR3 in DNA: TGTGCCAGCAGACCTAGGGGCGAGCAGTACTTC. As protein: CASRPRGEQYF.

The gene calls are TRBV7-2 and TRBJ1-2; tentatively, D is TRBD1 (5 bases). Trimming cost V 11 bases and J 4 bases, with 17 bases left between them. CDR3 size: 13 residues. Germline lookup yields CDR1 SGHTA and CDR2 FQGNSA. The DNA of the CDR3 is TGTGCCGTCGGGGGATTGGGAGTCTATGGCTACACCTTC. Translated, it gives CAVGGLGVYGYTF.

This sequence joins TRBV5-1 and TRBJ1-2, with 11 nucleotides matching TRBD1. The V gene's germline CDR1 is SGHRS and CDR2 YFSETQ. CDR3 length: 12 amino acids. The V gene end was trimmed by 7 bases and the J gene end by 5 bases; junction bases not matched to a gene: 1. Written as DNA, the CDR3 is TGCGCCAGCCGGGACAGGGGGTATGGCTACACCTTC. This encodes CASRDRGYGYTF. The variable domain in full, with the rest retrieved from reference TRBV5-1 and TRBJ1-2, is KAGVTQTPRYLIKTRGQQVTLSCSPISGHRSVSWYQQTPGQGLQFLFEYFSETQRNKGNFPGRFSGRQFSNSRSEMNVSTLELGDSALYLCASRDRGYGYTFGSGTRLTVV.

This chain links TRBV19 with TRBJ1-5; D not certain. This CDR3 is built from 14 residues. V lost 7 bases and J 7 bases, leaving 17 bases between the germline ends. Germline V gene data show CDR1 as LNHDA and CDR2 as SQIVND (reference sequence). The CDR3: CASTSPPSWQPQHF. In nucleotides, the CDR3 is TGTGCCAGTACCTCGCCCCCCAGTTGGCAGCCCCAGCATTTT.

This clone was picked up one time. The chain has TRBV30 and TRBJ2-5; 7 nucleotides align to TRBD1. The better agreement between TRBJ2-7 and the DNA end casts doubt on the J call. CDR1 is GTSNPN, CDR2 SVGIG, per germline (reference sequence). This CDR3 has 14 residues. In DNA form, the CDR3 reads TGTGCCTGGAGTGTAGGGGGCCCGAGGGACGAGCAGTACTTC. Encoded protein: CAWSVGGPRDEQYF.

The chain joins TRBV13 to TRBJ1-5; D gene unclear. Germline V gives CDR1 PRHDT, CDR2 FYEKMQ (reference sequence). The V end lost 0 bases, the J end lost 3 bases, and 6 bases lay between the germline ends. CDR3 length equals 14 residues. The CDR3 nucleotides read TGTGCCAGCAGCTTAGGACAAGACAATCAGCCCCAGCATTTT. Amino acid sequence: CASSLGQDNQPQHF.

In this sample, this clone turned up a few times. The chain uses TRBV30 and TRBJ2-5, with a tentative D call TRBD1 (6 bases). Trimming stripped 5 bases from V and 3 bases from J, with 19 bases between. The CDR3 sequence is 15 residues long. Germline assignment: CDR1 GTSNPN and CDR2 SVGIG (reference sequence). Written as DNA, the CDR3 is TGTGCCTGGGCTAGGTTGGGGGCCGGGGAAGAGACCCAGTACTTC. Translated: CAWARLGAGEETQYF.

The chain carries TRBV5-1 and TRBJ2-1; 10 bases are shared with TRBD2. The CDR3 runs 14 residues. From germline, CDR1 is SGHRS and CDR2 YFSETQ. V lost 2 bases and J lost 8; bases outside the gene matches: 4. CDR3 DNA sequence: TGCGCCAGCAGCTTTAGCGGGGGGACCTATGAGCAGTTCTTC. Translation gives CASSFSGGTYEQFF.

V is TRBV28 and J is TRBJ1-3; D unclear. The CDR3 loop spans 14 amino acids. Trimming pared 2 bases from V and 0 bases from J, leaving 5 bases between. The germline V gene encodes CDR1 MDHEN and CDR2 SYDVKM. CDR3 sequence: CASSLEGSGNTIYF. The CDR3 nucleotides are TGTGCCAGCAGTTTAGAGGGCTCTGGAAACACCATATATTTT.

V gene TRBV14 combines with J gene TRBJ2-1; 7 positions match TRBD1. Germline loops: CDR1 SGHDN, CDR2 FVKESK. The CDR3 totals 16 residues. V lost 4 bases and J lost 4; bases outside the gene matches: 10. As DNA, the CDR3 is TGTGCCAGCAGCCGACAGAAGGGGGCGCAGTACAATGAGCAGTTCTTC. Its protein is CASSRQKGAQYNEQFF.

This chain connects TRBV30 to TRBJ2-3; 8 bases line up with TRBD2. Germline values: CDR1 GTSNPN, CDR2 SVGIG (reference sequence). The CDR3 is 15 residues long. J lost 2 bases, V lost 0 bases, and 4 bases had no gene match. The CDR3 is CAWSVGGGNTDTQYF. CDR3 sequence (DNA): TGTGCCTGGAGTGTAGGCGGGGGGAACACAGATACGCAGTATTTT.

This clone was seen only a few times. CDR3 sequence: CASQSRGSYEQYF. The CDR3 DNA follows: TGTGCCAGCCAGTCCCGGGGCTCCTACGAGCAGTACTTC. V usage is TRBV2 and J usage is TRBJ2-7; TRBD2 is a possible D gene (5 bases). This CDR3 has 13 residues. Germline V gene lookup returns CDR1 SNHLY and CDR2 FYNNEI. The ends were cut back, 8 bases at V and 0 bases at J, with 11 bases in the middle.

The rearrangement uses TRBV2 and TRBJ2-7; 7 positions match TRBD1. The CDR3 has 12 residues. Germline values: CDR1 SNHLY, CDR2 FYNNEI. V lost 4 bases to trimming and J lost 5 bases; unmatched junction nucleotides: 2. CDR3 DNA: TGTGCCAGCAGTGGACAGGGAAACGAGCAGTACTTC. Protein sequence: CASSGQGNEQYF.

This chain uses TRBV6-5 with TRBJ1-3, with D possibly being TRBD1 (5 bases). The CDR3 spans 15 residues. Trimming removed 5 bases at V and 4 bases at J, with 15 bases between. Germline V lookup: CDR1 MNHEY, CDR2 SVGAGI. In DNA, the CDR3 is TGTGCCAGCAGTCTATGGAGCGGGACGGGAAACACCATATATTTT. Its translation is CASSLWSGTGNTIYF.